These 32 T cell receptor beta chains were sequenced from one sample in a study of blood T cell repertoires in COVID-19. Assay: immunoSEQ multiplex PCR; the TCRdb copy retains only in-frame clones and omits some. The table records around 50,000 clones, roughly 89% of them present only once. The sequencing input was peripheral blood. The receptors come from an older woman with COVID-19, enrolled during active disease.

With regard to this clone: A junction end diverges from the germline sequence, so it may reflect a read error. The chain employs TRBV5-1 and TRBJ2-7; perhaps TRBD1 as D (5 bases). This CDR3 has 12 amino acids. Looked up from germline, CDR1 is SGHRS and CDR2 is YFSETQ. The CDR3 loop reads CASSLEVTDLTF. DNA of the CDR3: TGCGCCAGCAGCTTGGAGGTGACAGACTTGACCTTC. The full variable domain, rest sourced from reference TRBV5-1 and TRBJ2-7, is KAGVTQTPRYLIKTRGQQVTLSCSPISGHRSVSWYQQTPGQGLQFLFEYFSETQRNKGNFPGRFSGRQFSNSRSEMNVSTLELGDSALYLCASSLEVTDLTFGPGTRLTVT.

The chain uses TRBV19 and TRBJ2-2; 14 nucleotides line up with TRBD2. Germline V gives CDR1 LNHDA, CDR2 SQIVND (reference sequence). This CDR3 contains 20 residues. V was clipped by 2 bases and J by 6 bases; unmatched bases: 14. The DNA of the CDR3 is TGTGCCAGTAGTATAAGGGGTCCAGGACTAGCGGGAGGAGAAGCCGGGGAGCTGTTTTTT. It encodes CASSIRGPGLAGGEAGELFF.

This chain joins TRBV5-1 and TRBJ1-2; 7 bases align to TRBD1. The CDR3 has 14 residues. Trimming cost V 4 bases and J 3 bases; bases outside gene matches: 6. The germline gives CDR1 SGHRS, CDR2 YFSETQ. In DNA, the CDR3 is TGCGCCAGCAGCAAAGGGACAGACCACTATGGCTACACCTTC. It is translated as CASSKGTDHYGYTF. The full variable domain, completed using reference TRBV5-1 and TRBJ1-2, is KAGVTQTPRYLIKTRGQQVTLSCSPISGHRSVSWYQQTPGQGLQFLFEYFSETQRNKGNFPGRFSGRQFSNSRSEMNVSTLELGDSALYLCASSKGTDHYGYTFGSGTRLTVV.

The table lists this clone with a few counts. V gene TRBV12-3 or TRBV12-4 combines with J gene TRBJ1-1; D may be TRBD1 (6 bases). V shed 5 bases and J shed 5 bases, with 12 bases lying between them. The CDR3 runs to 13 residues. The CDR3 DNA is TGTGCCAGCAGTCGTACAGGGAGAACTGAAGCTTTCTTT. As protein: CASSRTGRTEAFF.

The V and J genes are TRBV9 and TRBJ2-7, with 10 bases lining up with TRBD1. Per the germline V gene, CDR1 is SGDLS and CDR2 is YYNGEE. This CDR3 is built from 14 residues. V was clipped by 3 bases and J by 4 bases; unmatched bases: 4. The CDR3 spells CASSAGQGLYEQYF. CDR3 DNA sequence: TGTGCCAGCAGCGCGGGACAGGGGTTGTACGAGCAGTACTTC.

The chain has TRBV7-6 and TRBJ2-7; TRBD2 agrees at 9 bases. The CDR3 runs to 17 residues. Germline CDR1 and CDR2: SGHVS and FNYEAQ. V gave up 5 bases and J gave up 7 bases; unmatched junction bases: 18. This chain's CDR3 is CASSPTPGLAYFEEQYF. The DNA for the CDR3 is TGTGCCAGCAGCCCCACTCCGGGACTAGCTTATTTTGAAGAGCAGTACTTC.

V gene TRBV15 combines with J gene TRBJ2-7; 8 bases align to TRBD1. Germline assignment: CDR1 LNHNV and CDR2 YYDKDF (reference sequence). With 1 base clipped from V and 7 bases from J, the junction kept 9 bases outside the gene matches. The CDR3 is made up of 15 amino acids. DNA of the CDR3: TGTGCCACCAGCAGAGGACAGGGGAAGGATCGGGAGCAGTACTTC. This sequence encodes CATSRGQGKDREQYF.

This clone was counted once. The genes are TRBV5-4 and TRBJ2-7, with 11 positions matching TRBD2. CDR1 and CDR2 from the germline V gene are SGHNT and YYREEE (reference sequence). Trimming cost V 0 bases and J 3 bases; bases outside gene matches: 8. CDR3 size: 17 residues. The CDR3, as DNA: TGTGCCAGCAGCTTGGGAACTAGCGGGAGACTAGGCTACGAGCAGTACTTC. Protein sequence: CASSLGTSGRLGYEQYF.

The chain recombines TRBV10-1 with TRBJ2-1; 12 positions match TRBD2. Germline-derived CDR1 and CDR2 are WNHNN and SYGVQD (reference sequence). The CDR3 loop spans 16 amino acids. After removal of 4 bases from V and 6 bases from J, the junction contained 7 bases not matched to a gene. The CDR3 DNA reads TGCGCCAGCAGTGCAGTCTGGACTAGCGGGACCAATGAGCAGTTCTTC. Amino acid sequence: CASSAVWTSGTNEQFF.

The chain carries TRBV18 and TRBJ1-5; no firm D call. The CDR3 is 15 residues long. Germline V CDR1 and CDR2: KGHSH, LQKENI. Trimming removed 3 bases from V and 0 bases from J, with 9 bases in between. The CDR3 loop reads CASSPGQYSNQPQHF. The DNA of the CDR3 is TGTGCCAGCTCACCTGGGCAATATAGCAATCAGCCCCAGCATTTT.

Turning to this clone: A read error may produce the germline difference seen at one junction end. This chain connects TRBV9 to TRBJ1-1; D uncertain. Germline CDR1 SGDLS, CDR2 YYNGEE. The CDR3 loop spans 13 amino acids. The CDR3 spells CAGSRGGNTEAFF. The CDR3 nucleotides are TGTGCCGGCAGCCGCGGCGGGAACACTGAAGCTTTCTTT.

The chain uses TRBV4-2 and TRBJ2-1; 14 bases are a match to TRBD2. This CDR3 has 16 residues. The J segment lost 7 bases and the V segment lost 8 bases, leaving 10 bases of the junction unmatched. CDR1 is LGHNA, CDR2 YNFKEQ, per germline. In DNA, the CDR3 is TGTGCCAGCGCCCTGGGACTAGCGGGAGTTCTGAATGAGCAGTTCTTC. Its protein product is CASALGLAGVLNEQFF.

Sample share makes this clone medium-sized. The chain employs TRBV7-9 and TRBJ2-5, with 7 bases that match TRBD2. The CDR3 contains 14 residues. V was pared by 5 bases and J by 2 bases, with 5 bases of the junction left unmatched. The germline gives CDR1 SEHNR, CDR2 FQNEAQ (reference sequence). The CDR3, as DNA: TGTGCCAGCAGCGGGGGGACTACACAAGAGACCCAGTACTTC. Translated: CASSGGTTQETQYF.

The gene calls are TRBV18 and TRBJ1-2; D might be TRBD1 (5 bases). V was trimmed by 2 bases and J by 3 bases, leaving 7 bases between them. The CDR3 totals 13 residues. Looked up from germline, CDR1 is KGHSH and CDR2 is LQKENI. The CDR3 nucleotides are TGTGCCAGCTCACCAGACAGCTACTATGGCTACACCTTC. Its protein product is CASSPDSYYGYTF.

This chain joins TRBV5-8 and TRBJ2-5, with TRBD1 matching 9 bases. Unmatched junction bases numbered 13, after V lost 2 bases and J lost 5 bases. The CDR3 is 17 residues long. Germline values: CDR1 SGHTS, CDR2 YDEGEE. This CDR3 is CASSFGQGPMHRETQYF. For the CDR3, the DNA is TGTGCCAGCAGCTTCGGACAGGGGCCCATGCACAGGGAGACCCAGTACTTC.

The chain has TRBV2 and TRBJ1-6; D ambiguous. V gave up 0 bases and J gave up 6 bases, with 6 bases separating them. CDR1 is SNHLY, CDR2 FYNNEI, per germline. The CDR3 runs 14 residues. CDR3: CASSEARINSPLHF. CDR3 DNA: TGTGCCAGCAGTGAAGCGCGTATTAATTCACCCCTCCACTTT.

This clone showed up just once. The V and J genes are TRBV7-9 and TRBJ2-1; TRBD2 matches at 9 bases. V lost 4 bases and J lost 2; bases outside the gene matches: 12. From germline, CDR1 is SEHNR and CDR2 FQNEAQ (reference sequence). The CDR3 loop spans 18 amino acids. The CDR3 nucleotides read TGTGCCAGCAGCTCCTTAGCGGGAGAGCCGGTACCCTACAATGAGCAGTTCTTC. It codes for CASSSLAGEPVPYNEQFF.

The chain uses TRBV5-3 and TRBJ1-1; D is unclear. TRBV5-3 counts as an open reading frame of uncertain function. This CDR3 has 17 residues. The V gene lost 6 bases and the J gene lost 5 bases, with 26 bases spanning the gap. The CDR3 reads CARTLKTEAGKKTEAFF. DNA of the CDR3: TGTGCCAGAACCCTGAAAACTGAAGCGGGTAAGAAGACTGAAGCTTTCTTT.

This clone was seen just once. In DNA form, the CDR3 reads TGTGCCACCAGTGGACTAGCGGACTCCACAGATACGCAGTATTTT. Its protein is CATSGLADSTDTQYF. V usage is TRBV24-1 and J usage is TRBJ2-3, with 9 bases aligning to TRBD2. This CDR3 contains 15 residues. Trimming took 5 bases from V and 2 from J; bases not matched to a gene: 4. Germline CDR1 and CDR2: KGHDR and SFDVKD.

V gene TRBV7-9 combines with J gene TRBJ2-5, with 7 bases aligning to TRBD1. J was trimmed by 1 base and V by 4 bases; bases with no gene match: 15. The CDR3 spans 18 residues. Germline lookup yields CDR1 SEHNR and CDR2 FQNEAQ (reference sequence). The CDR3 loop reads CASSSPKRLNRGQETQYF. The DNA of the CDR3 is TGTGCCAGCAGCTCGCCCAAAAGACTAAACAGGGGCCAAGAGACCCAGTACTTC.

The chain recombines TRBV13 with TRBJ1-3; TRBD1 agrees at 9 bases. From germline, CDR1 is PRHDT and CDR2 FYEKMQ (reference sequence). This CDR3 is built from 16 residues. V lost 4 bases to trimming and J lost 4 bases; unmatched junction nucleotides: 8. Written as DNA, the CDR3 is TGTGCCAGCAGCTATACAGGGGGCGCGTGGGGAAACACCATATATTTT. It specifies CASSYTGGAWGNTIYF. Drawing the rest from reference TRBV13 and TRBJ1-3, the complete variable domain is AAGVIQSPRHLIKEKRETATLKCYPIPRHDTVYWYQQGPGQDPQFLISFYEKMQSDKGSIPDRFSAQQFSDYHSELNMSSLELGDSALYFCASSYTGGAWGNTIYFGEGSWLTVV.

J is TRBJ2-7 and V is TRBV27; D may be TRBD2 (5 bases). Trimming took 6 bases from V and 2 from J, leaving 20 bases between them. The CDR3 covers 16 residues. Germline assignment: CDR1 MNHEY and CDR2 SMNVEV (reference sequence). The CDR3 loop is CASSSTPGRGTYEQYF. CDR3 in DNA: TGTGCCAGCAGCTCCACCCCAGGACGGGGAACCTACGAGCAGTACTTC.

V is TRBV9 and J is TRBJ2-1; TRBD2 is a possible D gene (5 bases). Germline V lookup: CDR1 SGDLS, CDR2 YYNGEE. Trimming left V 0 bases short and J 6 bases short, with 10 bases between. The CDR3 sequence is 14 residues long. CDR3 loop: CASSVGGSLNEQFF. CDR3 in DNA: TGTGCCAGCAGCGTAGGCGGGTCTCTCAATGAGCAGTTCTTC.

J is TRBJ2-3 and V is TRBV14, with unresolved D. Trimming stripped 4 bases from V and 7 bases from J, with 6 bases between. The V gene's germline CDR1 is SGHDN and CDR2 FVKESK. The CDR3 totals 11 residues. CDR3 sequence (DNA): TGTGCCAGCAGCCTGGCATATACGCAGTATTTT. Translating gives CASSLAYTQYF. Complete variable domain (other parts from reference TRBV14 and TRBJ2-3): EAGVTQFPSHSVIEKGQTVTLRCDPISGHDNLYWYRRVMGKEIKFLLHFVKESKQDESGMPNNRFLAERTGGTYSTLKVQPAELEDSGVYFCASSLAYTQYFGPGTRLTVL.

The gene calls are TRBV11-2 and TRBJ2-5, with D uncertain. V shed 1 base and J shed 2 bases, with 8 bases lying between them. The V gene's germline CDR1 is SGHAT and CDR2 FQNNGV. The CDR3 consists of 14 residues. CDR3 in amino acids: CASSLVYQQETQYF. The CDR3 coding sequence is TGTGCCAGCAGCTTAGTGTACCAGCAAGAGACCCAGTACTTC.

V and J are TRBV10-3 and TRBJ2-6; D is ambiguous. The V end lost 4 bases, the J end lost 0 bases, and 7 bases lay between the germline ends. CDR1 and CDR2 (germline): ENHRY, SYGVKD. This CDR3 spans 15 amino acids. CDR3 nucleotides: TGTGCCATCAGTGTCATGGCCTCTGGGGCCAACGTCCTGACTTTC. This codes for CAISVMASGANVLTF.

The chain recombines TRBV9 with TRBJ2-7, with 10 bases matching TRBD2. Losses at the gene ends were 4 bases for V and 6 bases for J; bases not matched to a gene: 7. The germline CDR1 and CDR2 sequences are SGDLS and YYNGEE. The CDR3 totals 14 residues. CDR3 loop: CASSRSGRAGEQYF. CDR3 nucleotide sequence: TGTGCCAGCAGCCGAAGCGGGAGGGCCGGCGAGCAGTACTTC.

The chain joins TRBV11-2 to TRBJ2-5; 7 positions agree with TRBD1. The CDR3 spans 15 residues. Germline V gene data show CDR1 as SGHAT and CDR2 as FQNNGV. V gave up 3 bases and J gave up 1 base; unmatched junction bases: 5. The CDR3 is CASSFLSGGQETQYF. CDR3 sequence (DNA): TGTGCCAGCAGCTTCTTGTCAGGGGGCCAAGAGACCCAGTACTTC.

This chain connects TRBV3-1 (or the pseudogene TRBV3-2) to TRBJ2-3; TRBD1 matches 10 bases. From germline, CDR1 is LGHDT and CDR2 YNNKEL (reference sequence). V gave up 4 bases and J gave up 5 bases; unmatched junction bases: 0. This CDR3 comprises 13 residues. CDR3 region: CASSRTGGDTQYF. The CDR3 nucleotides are TGTGCCAGCAGCCGGACAGGGGGAGATACGCAGTATTTT.

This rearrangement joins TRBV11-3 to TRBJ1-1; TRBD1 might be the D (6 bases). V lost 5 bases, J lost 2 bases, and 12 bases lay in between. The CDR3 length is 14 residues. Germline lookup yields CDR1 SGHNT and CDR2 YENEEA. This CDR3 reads CASSLRDINTEAFF. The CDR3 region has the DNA TGTGCCAGCAGCCTGAGGGACATAAACACTGAAGCTTTCTTT.

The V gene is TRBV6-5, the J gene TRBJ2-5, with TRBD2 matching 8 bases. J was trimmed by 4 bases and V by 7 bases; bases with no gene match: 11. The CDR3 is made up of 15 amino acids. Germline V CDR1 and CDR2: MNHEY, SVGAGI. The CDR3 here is CASKVSGGVTETQYF. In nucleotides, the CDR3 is TGTGCCAGCAAGGTATCGGGAGGGGTCACAGAGACCCAGTACTTC.

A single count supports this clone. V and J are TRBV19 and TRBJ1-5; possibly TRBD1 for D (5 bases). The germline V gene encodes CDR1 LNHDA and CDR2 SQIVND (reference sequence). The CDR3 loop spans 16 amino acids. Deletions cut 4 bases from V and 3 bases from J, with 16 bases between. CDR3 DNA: TGTGCCAGTAGTAACCAGAGGGGACTGCTCAATCAGCCCCAGCATTTT. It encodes CASSNQRGLLNQPQHF. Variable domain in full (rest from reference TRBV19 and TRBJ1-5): DGGITQSPKYLFRKEGQNVTLSCEQNLNHDAMYWYRQDPGQGLRLIYYSQIVNDFQKGDIAEGYSVSREKKESFPLTVTSAQKNPTAFYLCASSNQRGLLNQPQHFGDGTRLSIL.